A selection of T cell receptor beta chains follows, all from one sample in a study of blood T cell repertoires in COVID-19. Some clones are missing from TCRdb's copy, which holds only in-frame ones; the method was immunoSEQ multiplex PCR. The sample has 40,000 to 65,000 clones; roughly 79% are singletons. Sequenced input: peripheral blood. The source of these receptors is a human donor with active or convalescent COVID-19. The donor label of this sample is uncertain. The conserved cysteine and the conserved F or W are not part of the CDR3 here. Each record gives: D gene, clone size, V gene, CDR3 protein. D genes are given only for firm matches. Clone size is given for some rows only: seen once, a few or many times, or a class if the clone is expanded.

>NA|few|TRBV30
AWRSGESNQPQH
>NA|NA|TRBV6-5
ASGKATSGYEQY
>TRBD1|few|TRBV18
ASSPGQERNTIY
>NA|once|TRBV28
ASSSQGSGVEAF
>NA|many|TRBV7-9
ASTPQGLATNEKLF
>NA|NA|TRBV19
ASSMLGGRAF
>NA|NA|TRBV7-6
ASSLAERASSYEQY
>TRBD2|NA|TRBV3-1/TRBV3-2
ASSQAAGGPYEQY
>NA|NA|TRBV9
ASSVAGASSYEQY
>NA|few|TRBV5-5
ASSLETGSYEQY
>NA|NA|TRBV24-1
ATSDWAEGQKNYNEQF
>NA|NA|TRBV3-1/TRBV3-2
ASSALQGDTEAF
>TRBD2|NA|TRBV3-1/TRBV3-2
ASRPEGAVSGSLSYNEQF
>TRBD2|NA|TRBV4-2
ASSSQREAYEQY
>NA|NA|TRBV3-1/TRBV3-2
ASSQGLPGAYNEQF
>NA|NA|TRBV6-5
ASSPDRRVGNTIY
>NA|few|TRBV19
ASKGADSGNTIY